Below are 28 T cell receptor beta chains sequenced from a single sample in a study of cytomegalovirus exposure and HLA in healthy donors. This PCR relied on a set of 60 Vbeta primers and 13 Jbeta primers. Only in-frame clones appear in the TCRdb table, and some are missing; sequencing was by immunoSEQ multiplex PCR. This table holds 100,000 or so clones, nearly 80% found once. Sequencing was carried out using PBMCs. Receptors were obtained from a woman aged 40 to 49 in good health and CMV-seropositive.

This clone was seen more than once but under ten times. This chain joins TRBV5-1 and TRBJ1-2, with 11 bases aligning to TRBD1. V shed 4 bases and J 6 bases; nucleotides not matched to a gene: 8. Per the germline V gene, CDR1 is SGHRS and CDR2 is YFSETQ. The CDR3 is 15 residues long. For the CDR3, the DNA is TGCGCCAGCAGCGCTACTAAGGACAGGGGGCATGGCTACACCTTC. This translates into CASSATKDRGHGYTF.

This clone is a singleton in its sample. The chain combines TRBV5-8 with TRBJ2-7; D is possibly TRBD1 (6 bases). V was trimmed by 4 bases and J by 3 bases, leaving 8 bases between them. The CDR3 is 12 residues long. Looked up from germline, CDR1 is SGHTS and CDR2 is YDEGEE. CDR3 residues: CASSGQSYEQYF. The CDR3 DNA sequence: TGTGCCAGCAGCGGACAGAGCTACGAGCAGTACTTC.

J is TRBJ2-3 and V is TRBV6-1; no firm D call. Germline V lookup: CDR1 MNHNS, CDR2 SASEGT. Trimming removed 6 bases at V and 4 bases at J, with 8 bases between. The CDR3 extends over 12 amino acids. CDR3: CASRGPPDTQYF. The CDR3 coding sequence is TGTGCCAGCAGGGGCCCGCCAGATACGCAGTATTTT.

The V and J genes are TRBV7-2 and TRBJ2-7, with 9 nucleotides matching TRBD1. Germline-derived CDR1 and CDR2 are SGHTA and FQGNSA. The CDR3 totals 15 residues. Losses at the gene ends were 5 bases for V and 2 bases for J; bases not matched to a gene: 7. The CDR3 DNA is TGTGCCAGCAGCATGCAGACAGGGGGGCCCTACGAGCAGTACTTC. Translation gives CASSMQTGGPYEQYF.

In this sample, this clone turned up a few times. The J gene is TRBJ2-7, the V gene TRBV6-1; 7 nucleotides line up with TRBD2. Per the germline V gene, CDR1 is MNHNS and CDR2 is SASEGT. V dropped 10 bases and J dropped 7; count of bases not matched to a gene: 7. This CDR3 has 11 amino acids. The CDR3 loop is CATAGVWEQYF. The DNA for the CDR3 is TGTGCCACCGCGGGGGTTTGGGAGCAGTACTTC.

The gene calls are TRBV20-1 and TRBJ2-1; D is possibly TRBD1 (6 bases). Germline V CDR1 and CDR2: DFQATT, SNEGSKA (reference sequence). Deletions cut 4 bases from V and 14 bases from J, with 15 bases between. CDR3 length: 11 amino acids. CDR3 in amino acids: CSATTGTREFF. CDR3 bases: TGCAGTGCTACGACCGGGACAAGGGAGTTCTTC.

The V call is TRBV6-1, the J call TRBJ2-7, with 12 bases identical to TRBD2. Germline lookup yields CDR1 MNHNS and CDR2 SASEGT. The ends lost 8 bases at V and 0 bases at J; junction bases unmatched: 5. This CDR3 comprises 15 residues. CDR3 loop: CASLTSGGSSYEQYF. CDR3 DNA sequence: TGTGCCAGCCTTACTAGCGGGGGGAGCTCCTACGAGCAGTACTTC.

The chain is built from TRBV5-1 and TRBJ2-7; 8 nucleotides match TRBD1. From germline, CDR1 is SGHRS and CDR2 YFSETQ. The CDR3 runs to 13 residues. V trimming: 2 bases; J trimming: 7 bases; junction bases outside the gene matches: 5. CDR3 in DNA: TGCGCCAGCAGCTTCCGCCGGGACAGGGAGCAGTACTTC. Encoded protein: CASSFRRDREQYF.

V usage is TRBV5-8 and J usage is TRBJ2-3; 7 nucleotides align to TRBD1. Germline-derived CDR1 and CDR2 are SGHTS and YDEGEE. With V trimmed by 1 base and J by 2 bases, 4 bases remained unmatched. CDR3 length equals 15 residues. The CDR3 region is CASSLRDSYTDTQYF. The CDR3 nucleotides read TGTGCCAGCAGCTTGCGGGACAGCTACACAGATACGCAGTATTTT.

This chain connects TRBV28 to TRBJ2-5; 11 positions match TRBD1. The CDR3 runs to 17 residues. J lost 3 bases, V lost 3 bases, and 9 bases had no gene match. The V gene's germline CDR1 is MDHEN and CDR2 SYDVKM. The CDR3, as DNA: TGTGCCAGCAGTTTGCTGGACAGGGGGCGAGGGAAAGAGACCCAGTACTTC. Its translation is CASSLLDRGRGKETQYF.

In its sample, this clone was seen once. One junction end disagrees with the germline gene, perhaps due to a read error. The chain couples TRBV5-4 to TRBJ1-2; unclear D gene. The CDR3 length is 13 residues. The germline gives CDR1 SGHNT, CDR2 YYREEE (reference sequence). As DNA, the CDR3 is TGTGCCAGCAGCTTGGGAGTAAACTATGGCTACCCCTTC. Residues: CASSLGVNYGYPF.

Turning to this clone: A read error may account for a junction end that differs from germline. The chain couples TRBV28 to TRBJ1-2; tentative D call: TRBD1 (5 bases). There are 14 residues in the CDR3. Germline CDR1 is MDHEN and CDR2 is SYDVKM. In DNA form, the CDR3 reads TGTGCCAGCAGTTTTATAGCAGGGCAGCGGGGCTACCCCTTC. Translated, it gives CASSFIAGQRGYPF.

The chain recombines TRBV19 with TRBJ2-5, with a possible D match to TRBD2 (5 bases). Trimming removed 6 bases from V and 4 bases from J, with 15 bases in between. This CDR3 has 14 residues. Germline assignment: CDR1 LNHDA and CDR2 SQIVND (reference sequence). CDR3 DNA: TGTGCCAGTAGCCGTAGAAAGGCGGGAGAGACCCAGTACTTC. The encoded protein is CASSRRKAGETQYF.

This clone was recorded once. The chain uses TRBV5-1 and TRBJ2-1; D may be TRBD2 (5 bases). Germline values: CDR1 SGHRS, CDR2 YFSETQ. The V end was cut by 4 bases, the J end by 5 bases, with 10 bases between. CDR3 length: 13 amino acids. The CDR3 DNA follows: TGCGCCAGCAGCCGACCGGGGAACAATGAGCAGTTCTTC. Amino acids: CASSRPGNNEQFF.

The rearrangement uses TRBV5-1 and TRBJ2-5; 8 bases are shared with TRBD1. This CDR3 is 14 amino acids long. Germline CDR1 SGHRS, CDR2 YFSETQ. V shed 3 bases, J shed 3 bases, and the junction held 4 bases outside the gene matches. CDR3 in DNA: TGCGCCAGCAGCTATTCGACAGGGGAAGAGACCCAGTACTTC. It is translated as CASSYSTGEETQYF.

This chain's CDR3 is CASSLAGRGGGTDTQYF. In DNA form, the CDR3 reads TGTGCCAGCAGCTTGGCAGGTAGAGGGGGCGGAACAGATACGCAGTATTTT. The chain uses TRBV5-6 and TRBJ2-3, with 7 bases matching TRBD1. The CDR3 runs 17 residues. Germline CDR1 and CDR2: SGHDT and YYEEEE. Trimming at V came to 0 bases and at J to 3 bases, leaving 10 bases not matched to a gene.

This clone was counted a few times. The chain combines TRBV10-1 with TRBJ1-1, with D unresolved. Per the germline V gene, CDR1 is WNHNN and CDR2 is SYGVQD (reference sequence). Trimming took off 1 base at V and 6 bases at J, with 3 bases between the two ends. The CDR3 contains 11 residues. This CDR3 reads CASSEYSEAFF. Here the CDR3 DNA reads TGCGCCAGCAGTGAGTACTCTGAAGCTTTCTTT.

The sample holds a few counts of this clone. J is TRBJ1-3 and V is TRBV25-1; D ambiguous. This CDR3 comprises 15 residues. The ends were cut back, 3 bases at V and 0 bases at J, with 9 bases in the middle. Germline V gives CDR1 MGHDK, CDR2 SYGVNS. The CDR3 DNA reads TGTGCCAGCAGTGATCTGGACTTCTCTGGAAACACCATATATTTT. Amino acids: CASSDLDFSGNTIYF.

The chain couples TRBV5-1 to TRBJ2-3; TRBD2 matches 7 bases. This CDR3 is built from 16 residues. Germline loops: CDR1 SGHRS, CDR2 YFSETQ. Unmatched junction bases numbered 5, after V lost 1 base and J lost 0 bases. The CDR3, as DNA: TGCGCCAGCAGCTTGTACCTAGCGGATAGCACAGATACGCAGTATTTT. Amino acids: CASSLYLADSTDTQYF.

V gene TRBV19 combines with J gene TRBJ2-2; D unclear. This CDR3 is 13 amino acids long. Germline V lookup: CDR1 LNHDA, CDR2 SQIVND (reference sequence). Trimming removed 1 base at V and 5 bases at J, with 5 bases between. The CDR3 region is CASSIALTGELFF. The CDR3 DNA reads as TGTGCCAGTAGTATAGCCTTAACCGGGGAGCTGTTTTTT.

The rearrangement links TRBV28 to TRBJ1-5; TRBD1 is a possible D gene (5 bases). This CDR3 comprises 15 residues. Trimming shortened V by 3 bases and J by 1 base, and 10 bases separated the two germline ends. The germline V gene encodes CDR1 MDHEN and CDR2 SYDVKM. For the CDR3, the DNA is TGTGCCAGCAGTTTGTCAGGGATCAGCAATCAGCCCCAGCATTTT. Protein sequence: CASSLSGISNQPQHF.

DNA of the CDR3: TGTGCCAGCAGCTTATCGCTGGCGGACACCGGGGAGCTGTTTTTT. Protein product: CASSLSLADTGELFF. J is TRBJ2-2 and V is TRBV7-2, with no clear D. The germline V and J ends were trimmed by 2 bases and 3 bases, with 10 bases remaining between them. The CDR3 spans 15 residues. Per germline, CDR1 SGHTA and CDR2 FQGNSA.

The chain employs TRBV20-1 and TRBJ2-3; a weak D match, TRBD2 (5 bases). The V end lost 5 bases, the J end lost 6 bases, and 9 bases lay between the germline ends. This CDR3 is 11 amino acids long. Germline V gene sequence: CDR1 DFQATT, CDR2 SNEGSKA (reference sequence). The DNA of the CDR3 is TGCAGTGCTGGAGGTCCGGATACGCAGTATTTT. As protein: CSAGGPDTQYF.

The chain employs TRBV2 and TRBJ2-7, with TRBD1 as a possible D gene (6 bases). There are 13 residues in the CDR3. Germline CDR1 reads SNHLY; CDR2 reads FYNNEI. Trimming shortened V by 6 bases and J by 1 base, and 10 bases separated the two germline ends. The CDR3 DNA is TGTGCCAGCAGCCCGGACAGTTCCTACGAGCAGTACTTC. Its translation: CASSPDSSYEQYF.

J is TRBJ2-2 and V is TRBV25-1; TRBD2 agrees at 7 bases. This CDR3 has 12 residues. The germline V gene has CDR1 MGHDK and CDR2 SYGVNS. The CDR3 region has the DNA TGTGCAGGCGGGAGTTTTACCGGGGAGCTGTTTTTT. Translation: CAGGSFTGELFF.

On this clone: An end of the junction differs from the germline gene, which may be a read error. The chain recombines TRBV11-2 with TRBJ1-1; D may be TRBD1 (6 bases). The CDR3 sequence is 16 residues long. Looked up from germline, CDR1 is SGHAT and CDR2 is FQNNGV. The CDR3 nucleotides read TGTGCCAGCAGCTTATACCACAGGGTCGGGGACACTGAAGCTTCCTTT. Its protein product is CASSLYHRVGDTEASF.

The chain employs TRBV5-4 and TRBJ1-1; D unresolved. CDR3 length equals 14 residues. With 2 bases removed from V and 0 bases from J, the gap between germline ends came to 8 bases. CDR1 and CDR2 (germline): SGHNT, YYREEE (reference sequence). CDR3 amino acids: CASSFELLNTEAFF. CDR3 nucleotides: TGTGCCAGCAGCTTCGAGCTTTTGAACACTGAAGCTTTCTTT.

This clone was seen a few times. The chain links TRBV19 to TRBJ2-2; D gene uncertain. V was shortened by 3 bases and J by 6 bases, with 11 bases between the two germline ends. The CDR3 consists of 14 residues. Germline CDR1 LNHDA, CDR2 SQIVND (reference sequence). The CDR3 loop is CASSMELFSGELFF. CDR3 in DNA: TGTGCCAGTAGTATGGAGCTGTTCTCCGGGGAGCTGTTTTTT. Full variable domain (rest looked up from reference TRBV19 and TRBJ2-2): DGGITQSPKYLFRKEGQNVTLSCEQNLNHDAMYWYRQDPGQGLRLIYYSQIVNDFQKGDIAEGYSVSREKKESFPLTVTSAQKNPTAFYLCASSMELFSGELFFGEGSRLTVL.